These T cell receptor beta chains were read from a single sample in a study of blood T cell repertoires in COVID-19. The protocol was immunoSEQ multiplex PCR, while the TCRdb copy is restricted to in-frame clones and leaves out a portion. The sample has some 40,000 clones; 88% are singletons. The sequencing sample was made of peripheral blood. These receptors were taken from a human donor in a cohort sampled during active COVID-19. Each CDR3 is given with its conserved first and last residue. D genes are given only for firm matches. The size field is filled for only some rows; it gives once, few, many or a size class.

CDR3	DNA	D	J	length	size	V
CASSFTTARDIQYF	TGTGCCAGCAGTTTCACGACAGCAAGGGACATTCAGTACTTC	.	TRBJ2-4	14	once	TRBV6-6
CASSYGGRDTDTQYF	TGTGCCAGCAGTTACGGCGGGAGAGACACAGATACGCAGTATTTT	TRBD2	TRBJ2-3	15	.	TRBV6-5
CASSHQGVDEQFF	TGTGCCAGTAGCCATCAGGGGGTGGATGAGCAGTTCTTC	TRBD1	TRBJ2-1	13	.	TRBV19
CATRGVSGITGELFF	TGTGCCACCAGGGGGGTTTCGGGGATCACCGGGGAGCTGTTTTTT	.	TRBJ2-2	15	.	TRBV19
CASSPRVGGRNEQYF	TGTGCCAGCAGTCCCCGGGTGGGGGGAAGGAACGAGCAGTACTTC	.	TRBJ2-7	15	.	TRBV28
CASSASGRNQPQHF	TGTGCCAGCAGCGCGTCAGGGAGGAACCAGCCCCAGCATTTT	.	TRBJ1-5	14	.	TRBV9
CASSLWQGNEKLFF	TGTGCCAGCAGTTTATGGCAGGGGAACGAAAAACTGTTTTTT	.	TRBJ1-4	14	.	TRBV27
CASSLAIGSYEQYF	TGTGCCAGCAGCTTAGCGATCGGGTCCTACGAGCAGTACTTC	.	TRBJ2-7	14	.	TRBV5-4
CASSLSGDSSYEQYF	TGTGCCAGCAGTCTTAGCGGGGATAGCTCCTACGAGCAGTACTTC	TRBD2	TRBJ2-7	15	.	TRBV6-2/TRBV6-3
CASSQLGTGANTGELFF	TGCGCCAGCAGCCAATTAGGGACAGGGGCGAACACCGGGGAGCTGTTTTTT	TRBD1	TRBJ2-2	17	.	TRBV4-1
CASRVTSGRYEQYF	TGTGCCAGCAGGGTGACTAGCGGGAGATACGAGCAGTACTTC	TRBD2	TRBJ2-7	14	.	TRBV28
CASSPGLAGVHEQFF	TGTGCCAGCTCACCGGGACTAGCGGGAGTGCATGAGCAGTTCTTC	TRBD2	TRBJ2-1	15	.	TRBV18
CASSFLAGGGRSYEQYF	TGTGCCAGCAGTTTCCTAGCGGGAGGGGGGAGGTCCTACGAGCAGTACTTC	TRBD2	TRBJ2-7	17	.	TRBV27
CASSDGTEDEKLFF	TGTGCCAGCAGTGACGGGACAGAGGATGAAAAACTGTTTTTT	TRBD1	TRBJ1-4	14	.	TRBV6-1
CASSVTGGDTGELFF	TGTGCCAGCAGTGTCACTGGCGGGGACACCGGGGAGCTGTTTTTT	.	TRBJ2-2	15	few	TRBV6-4
CAARGVGILEQYF	TGTGCCGCGCGCGGGGTCGGAATCCTAGAGCAGTACTTC	.	TRBJ2-7	13	.	TRBV27
CASSLLAEHTDTQYF	TGTGCCAGCAGCCTACTAGCGGAACACACAGATACGCAGTATTTT	TRBD2	TRBJ2-3	15	.	TRBV4-2